This T cell receptor (beta chain) was captured by sequencing in a study of T-cell memory formation after mild COVID-19. Regarding the study as a whole: Cross-reactive memory seemingly joined, as some responding clones were found in pre-infection memory.

Regarding this clonotype: Its antigen remains unknown.

With 10 bases clipped from V and 16 bases from J, the junction kept 15 bases outside the gene matches. CDR1 ENHRY and CDR2 SYGVKD come from the germline V gene. This CDR3 contains 13 residues. TCRdb used MiXCR to reprocess the 5' RACE reads, holding one entry per CDR3 protein. The sample includes around 200,000 distinct CDR3 sequences, around 16% of them seen just once. The sample consisted of PBMCs or a T cell subset sorted from them (not recorded which). The chain is built from TRBV10-3 and TRBJ2-1; TRBD2 agrees at 11 bases. This sequence was found in an adult woman who had mild COVID-19 (a few samples of this study predate the infection). Cell type and time point are not known. CDR3 amino acids: CATQLAGGPGVFF. Here the CDR3 DNA reads TGTGCCACCCAATTAGCGGGAGGGCCAGGTGTCTTCTTC.